This is a list of T cell receptor beta chains from one sample in a study of identical twins. TCRdb re-analysed the 5' RACE reads in MiXCR, keeping a single row per CDR3 protein. The sample includes 1.5 million to 2 million distinct CDR3 sequences, around 33% of them seen just once. Sequenced: cord blood. The receptors were sampled from a newborn girl in good health. The CDR3 runs from the conserved cysteine through the conserved F or W. D genes are given only for firm matches. The size of a clone is reported for some rows only, either as once, few or many, or as a class for expanded clones.

v_call: TRBV28
clone_size: NA
d_call: TRBD1
j_call: TRBJ2-7
cdr3_nt: TGTGCCAGCAGTTCGCCCGGGACAGGGGGCCACGAGCAGTACTTC
cdr3_aa: CASSSPGTGGHEQYF

v_call: TRBV4-2
clone_size: few
d_call: TRBD2
j_call: TRBJ2-1
cdr3_nt: TGTGCCAGCAGCCAAGGAGGGGGTAGCGGGGGGGATGAGCAGTTCTTC
cdr3_aa: CASSQGGGSGGDEQFF

v_call: TRBV5-1
clone_size: NA
d_call: TRBD2
j_call: TRBJ2-7
cdr3_nt: TGCGCCAGCGGGACTAGCGGGAGGTTTCGGAACGCGCAGTACTTC
cdr3_aa: CASGTSGRFRNAQYF

v_call: TRBV6-6
clone_size: NA
d_call: NA
j_call: TRBJ1-4
cdr3_nt: TGTGCCAGCAGGGACGGGAGGCAGGCCAATGAAAAACTGTTTTTT
cdr3_aa: CASRDGRQANEKLFF

v_call: TRBV4-1
clone_size: NA
d_call: NA
j_call: TRBJ2-2
cdr3_nt: TGCGCCAGCAGTCGTATCCAGGAGGCGAACACCGGGGAGCTGTTTTTT
cdr3_aa: CASSRIQEANTGELFF

v_call: TRBV20-1
clone_size: NA
d_call: NA
j_call: TRBJ2-7
cdr3_nt: TGCAGTGCTAGAGGACATGGGGATTACGAGCAGTACTTC
cdr3_aa: CSARGHGDYEQYF

v_call: TRBV7-9
clone_size: NA
d_call: NA
j_call: TRBJ2-3
cdr3_nt: TGTGCCAGCAGCCCTAGATCGGACTTGGCGGATACGCAGTATTTT
cdr3_aa: CASSPRSDLADTQYF

v_call: TRBV10-3
clone_size: NA
d_call: TRBD1
j_call: TRBJ2-1
cdr3_nt: TGTGCCATCAGTGGGGGACAGGGGGCAAATAGTGGGTACAATGAGCAGTTCTTC
cdr3_aa: CAISGGQGANSGYNEQFF

v_call: TRBV7-2
clone_size: many
d_call: TRBD1
j_call: TRBJ2-3
cdr3_nt: TGTGCCAGCAGCTCAATGGGGACAGTGGGCACAGATACGCAGTATTTT
cdr3_aa: CASSSMGTVGTDTQYF

v_call: TRBV7-2
clone_size: few
d_call: TRBD2
j_call: TRBJ2-3
cdr3_nt: TGTGCCAGCAGCTTAGCCGGGACTAGCGGGAGAGCGGATACGCAGTATTTT
cdr3_aa: CASSLAGTSGRADTQYF

v_call: TRBV21-1
clone_size: NA
d_call: NA
j_call: TRBJ2-1
cdr3_nt: TGTGCCAGCAGCAAAGCCCCCGGGACTAGCGGTTACAATGAGCAGTTCTTC
cdr3_aa: CASSKAPGTSGYNEQFF

v_call: TRBV7-2
clone_size: NA
d_call: TRBD2
j_call: TRBJ2-5
cdr3_nt: TGTGCCAGCAGCTTAATGACAAGAGCGGGGGCAGAGACCCAGTACTTC
cdr3_aa: CASSLMTRAGAETQYF

v_call: TRBV6-5
clone_size: few
d_call: NA
j_call: TRBJ1-2
cdr3_nt: TGTGCCAGGAGTTACTCGAGTGGAGGGCCCTATGGCTACACCTTC
cdr3_aa: CARSYSSGGPYGYTF

v_call: TRBV5-6
clone_size: NA
d_call: NA
j_call: TRBJ2-7
cdr3_nt: TGTGCCAGCAGCGCCGGGACATACTACAATGAGCAGTACTTC
cdr3_aa: CASSAGTYYNEQYF

v_call: TRBV11-2
clone_size: NA
d_call: NA
j_call: TRBJ1-3
cdr3_nt: TGTGCCAGCAGCCCACGCAGGGCGGCTGGAAACACCATATATTTT
cdr3_aa: CASSPRRAAGNTIYF

v_call: TRBV12-3/TRBV12-4
clone_size: NA
d_call: NA
j_call: TRBJ1-2
cdr3_nt: TGTGCCAGCAGTTTGGGACGGAACTATGGCGACACCTTC
cdr3_aa: CASSLGRNYGDTF

v_call: TRBV6-1
clone_size: NA
d_call: TRBD1
j_call: TRBJ1-4
cdr3_nt: TGTGCCAGCAGTTTGCTAGACAGGGAGAAACTGTTTTTT
cdr3_aa: CASSLLDREKLFF

v_call: TRBV20-1
clone_size: few
d_call: TRBD2
j_call: TRBJ2-3
cdr3_nt: TGCAGTGCTAGAGCGGCGGGAGTAAGCACAGATACGCAGTATTTT
cdr3_aa: CSARAAGVSTDTQYF

v_call: TRBV12-3/TRBV12-4
clone_size: NA
d_call: TRBD2
j_call: TRBJ2-3
cdr3_nt: TGTGCCAGCAGCCGGGGACTAGCGGGGGTTATCACAGATACGCAGTATTTT
cdr3_aa: CASSRGLAGVITDTQYF

v_call: TRBV10-3
clone_size: few
d_call: TRBD2
j_call: TRBJ2-3
cdr3_nt: TGTGCCATCAGTGAGTCGACTAGCGGGGGAGATACGCAGTATTTT
cdr3_aa: CAISESTSGGDTQYF

v_call: TRBV29-1
clone_size: many
d_call: TRBD1
j_call: TRBJ2-3
cdr3_nt: TGCAGCGTTGAAACAGGGGGCCGCACAGATACGCAGTATTTT
cdr3_aa: CSVETGGRTDTQYF

v_call: TRBV2
clone_size: NA
d_call: NA
j_call: TRBJ2-2
cdr3_nt: TGTGCCAGCAGTGAAATCAGTTTCCTCAACACCTGGGAGCTGTTTTTT
cdr3_aa: CASSEISFLNTWELFF